These 21 T cell receptor beta chains came from one sample sequenced in a study of T cell changes during pregnancy in multiple sclerosis. Measured with immunoSEQ multiplex PCR; TCRdb has only the in-frame clones, and not every one. The sample records around 35,000 clones, more than 90% being singletons. This material consisted of CD4+ T cells from peripheral blood mononuclear cells, taken in the second trimester of pregnancy. The source is a female donor with multiple sclerosis, enrolled in a pregnancy study.

The chain has TRBV5-1 and TRBJ2-7; TRBD2 aligns across 7 bases. CDR1 SGHRS and CDR2 YFSETQ come from the germline V gene. The ends lost 4 bases at V and 3 bases at J; junction bases unmatched: 13. The CDR3 contains 16 residues. The CDR3 coding sequence is TGCGCCAGCAGCCCGGGGAGGGCCGGGGAGGACTACGAGCAGTACTTC. Translating gives CASSPGRAGEDYEQYF.

This rearrangement joins TRBV6-1 to TRBJ2-5, with TRBD1 as a possible D gene (6 bases). Trimming removed 2 bases at V and 5 bases at J, with 15 bases between. Looked up from germline, CDR1 is MNHNS and CDR2 is SASEGT. This CDR3 has 15 amino acids. The CDR3 DNA follows: TGTGCCAGCAGTGAAATCACAGGGCTTCACGAGACCCAGTACTTC. Its translation: CASSEITGLHETQYF.

The chain combines TRBV9 with TRBJ2-2; no reliable D call. Germline CDR1 SGDLS, CDR2 YYNGEE. The CDR3 length is 14 residues. Trimming stripped 0 bases from V and 7 bases from J, with 10 bases between. The CDR3 loop is CASSVELVGGELFF. The CDR3 DNA sequence: TGTGCCAGCAGCGTAGAATTAGTTGGCGGGGAGCTGTTTTTT.

The V gene is TRBV7-9, the J gene TRBJ1-1, with 8 bases fitting TRBD1. The CDR3 has 18 amino acids. V lost 5 bases, J lost 4 bases, and 18 bases stayed unmatched. Germline CDR1 SEHNR, CDR2 FQNEAQ (reference sequence). The CDR3 sequence is CASSPPFLTGERGTEAFF. In DNA form, the CDR3 reads TGTGCCAGCAGCCCACCATTTTTGACAGGGGAGAGAGGCACTGAAGCTTTCTTT.

This sequence joins TRBV5-1 and TRBJ2-1; D possibly corresponds to TRBD2 (6 bases). The V gene lost 0 bases and the J gene lost 5 bases, with 9 bases spanning the gap. Per the germline V gene, CDR1 is SGHRS and CDR2 is YFSETQ. The CDR3 extends over 14 amino acids. CDR3 nucleotides: TGCGCCAGCAGCTTGGCTGAGCGGGACAATGAGCAGTTCTTC. It translates to CASSLAERDNEQFF.

The J gene is TRBJ1-1, the V gene TRBV9; D may be TRBD1 (6 bases). The V gene's germline CDR1 is SGDLS and CDR2 YYNGEE. The CDR3 spans 11 residues. The ends were cut back, 4 bases at V and 8 bases at J, with 9 bases in the middle. CDR3 DNA sequence: TGTGCCAGCAGCAGGGGGATAGAAGCTTTCTTT. It codes for CASSRGIEAFF.

This clone was recorded only once. The chain recombines TRBV6-1 with TRBJ1-1; possibly TRBD1 for D (5 bases). V dropped 1 base and J dropped 0 bases, with 12 bases sitting between them. The germline V gene has CDR1 MNHNS and CDR2 SASEGT. The CDR3 runs 16 residues. CDR3 in DNA: TGTGCCAGCAGTGAAGGGGTGGGGGGGGTGAACACTGAAGCTTTCTTT. It translates to CASSEGVGGVNTEAFF.

The rearrangement joins TRBV6-5 to TRBJ2-7; TRBD1 matches 7 bases. Trimming at V came to 4 bases and at J to 6 bases, leaving 12 bases not matched to a gene. The CDR3 spans 15 residues. Germline CDR1 reads MNHEY; CDR2 reads SVGAGI. DNA of the CDR3: TGTGCCAGCAGTTGGGGAAGGGGGCCAGGAGGCGAGCAGTACTTC. It specifies CASSWGRGPGGEQYF.

In this sample, this clone turned up a few times. V gene TRBV29-1 combines with J gene TRBJ2-3; TRBD2 is a possible D gene (6 bases). Germline CDR1 and CDR2: SQVTM and ANQGSEA. The CDR3 runs 15 residues. V lost 8 bases, J lost 0 bases, and 18 bases lay in between. CDR3 in DNA: TGCAGCTTCTCGAGGGAGGCCGCTAGCACAGATACGCAGTATTTT. It yields the protein CSFSREAASTDTQYF.

V gene TRBV7-2 combines with J gene TRBJ2-7; D remains ambiguous. Germline CDR1 is SGHTA and CDR2 is FQGNSA. Between the trimmed V and J ends, which lost 2 bases and 6 bases, there was a span of 11 bases. The CDR3 contains 13 residues. The CDR3 nucleotides read TGTGCCAGCAGCTTATTGTGGGCGAGCGAGCAGTACTTC. Protein: CASSLLWASEQYF.

The chain links TRBV25-1 to TRBJ1-2; the match to TRBD1 covers 8 bases. With V trimmed by 4 bases and J by 7 bases, 11 bases remained unmatched. The CDR3 length is 15 residues. In germline, CDR1 is MGHDK, CDR2 SYGVNS. The CDR3 coding sequence is TGTGCCAGCAGTGGTGGGACAGGAACCGCGGTTGGCTACACCTTC. Amino acids: CASSGGTGTAVGYTF.

The J gene is TRBJ2-7, the V gene TRBV18; 7 bases line up with TRBD1. V trimming: 3 bases; J trimming: 5 bases; junction bases outside the gene matches: 10. Germline values: CDR1 KGHSH, CDR2 LQKENI. The CDR3 is 15 residues long. The chain's CDR3 is CASSPTGMSKNEQYF. CDR3 coding DNA: TGTGCCAGCTCACCGACAGGGATGAGCAAAAACGAGCAGTACTTC.

This chain connects TRBV28 to TRBJ2-7, with D perhaps matching TRBD2 (5 bases). The V gene lost 6 bases and the J gene lost 5 bases, with 11 bases spanning the gap. Germline V gene sequence: CDR1 MDHEN, CDR2 SYDVKM. This CDR3 region has 12 residues. CDR3 residues: CASSAGSDEQYF. CDR3 sequence (DNA): TGTGCCAGCAGCGCGGGCAGCGACGAGCAGTACTTC.

The V and J genes are TRBV19 and TRBJ1-2; no definite D call. Looked up from germline, CDR1 is LNHDA and CDR2 is SQIVND (reference sequence). CDR3 length: 17 residues. Trimming removed 2 bases from V and 0 bases from J, with 16 bases in between. This CDR3 is CASSIPYTDKPNYGYTF. The DNA for the CDR3 is TGTGCCAGTAGTATACCCTACACAGATAAACCTAACTATGGCTACACCTTC. Full variable domain (missing parts from reference TRBV19 and TRBJ1-2): DGGITQSPKYLFRKEGQNVTLSCEQNLNHDAMYWYRQDPGQGLRLIYYSQIVNDFQKGDIAEGYSVSREKKESFPLTVTSAQKNPTAFYLCASSIPYTDKPNYGYTFGSGTRLTVV.

The V call is TRBV4-1, the J call TRBJ2-7, with a tentative D call TRBD1 (5 bases). The CDR3 covers 18 residues. Trimming removed 0 bases from V and 6 bases from J, with 24 bases in between. CDR1 MGHRA and CDR2 YSYEKL come from the germline V gene. DNA of the CDR3: TGCGCCAGCAGCCAAGATCTCGTAGTGCAGGGCGGTAGGGGCGAGCAGTACTTC. This gives the protein CASSQDLVVQGGRGEQYF.

CDR3 loop: CASSTGGAETQYF. The CDR3 nucleotides are TGTGCCAGTAGTACAGGGGGCGCGGAGACCCAGTACTTC. The V and J genes are TRBV19 and TRBJ2-5, with 8 bases lining up with TRBD1. CDR3 length: 13 residues. Germline CDR1 LNHDA, CDR2 SQIVND (reference sequence). With V trimmed by 4 bases and J by 5 bases, 3 bases remained unmatched. Full variable domain (outside the CDR3, taken from reference TRBV19 and TRBJ2-5): DGGITQSPKYLFRKEGQNVTLSCEQNLNHDAMYWYRQDPGQGLRLIYYSQIVNDFQKGDIAEGYSVSREKKESFPLTVTSAQKNPTAFYLCASSTGGAETQYFGPGTRLLVL.

V gene TRBV7-3 combines with J gene TRBJ2-2, with TRBD1 identical over 7 bases. With V trimmed by 5 bases and J by 2 bases, 5 bases remained unmatched. The germline V gene has CDR1 SGHTA and CDR2 FQGTGA. The CDR3 has 15 residues. Here the CDR3 reads CASSPGTVNTGELFF. In DNA form, the CDR3 reads TGTGCCAGCAGCCCCGGGACAGTCAACACCGGGGAGCTGTTTTTT.

The V call is TRBV5-1, the J call TRBJ2-3; the match to TRBD2 covers 16 bases. From germline, CDR1 is SGHRS and CDR2 YFSETQ. The CDR3 runs to 19 residues. With 2 bases clipped from V and 4 bases from J, the junction kept 10 bases outside the gene matches. The chain's CDR3 is CASSFGFSGLAGGADTQYF. In nucleotides, the CDR3 is TGCGCCAGCAGCTTCGGGTTTTCGGGACTAGCGGGAGGGGCAGATACGCAGTATTTT.

The V call is TRBV5-1, the J call TRBJ2-3; TRBD2 is a possible D gene (6 bases). The ends were cut back, 0 bases at V and 6 bases at J, with 14 bases in the middle. The CDR3 is made up of 15 amino acids. Germline V lookup: CDR1 SGHRS, CDR2 YFSETQ. CDR3 sequence: CASSLATGETDTQYF. In DNA form, the CDR3 reads TGCGCCAGCAGCTTGGCGACGGGAGAAACGGATACGCAGTATTTT.

The chain recombines TRBV19 with TRBJ2-1; TRBD2 matches at 10 bases. There are 15 residues in the CDR3. Germline V gene lookup returns CDR1 LNHDA and CDR2 SQIVND (reference sequence). The V gene end was trimmed by 3 bases and the J gene end by 5 bases; junction bases not matched to a gene: 4. The CDR3 sequence is CASSIGLAVHNEQFF. CDR3 nucleotide sequence: TGTGCCAGTAGTATCGGACTAGCGGTCCACAATGAGCAGTTCTTC.

The rearrangement links TRBV7-2 to TRBJ2-5; D perhaps matches TRBD2 (5 bases). CDR3 length: 11 amino acids. Trimming took 5 bases from V and 6 from J, leaving 7 bases between them. From germline, CDR1 is SGHTA and CDR2 FQGNSA. This CDR3 is CASSQRQTQYF. In nucleotides, the CDR3 is TGTGCCAGCAGCCAGCGGCAGACCCAGTACTTC. Combining the CDR3 with reference TRBV7-2 and TRBJ2-5 gives the whole variable domain GAGVSQSPSNKVTEKGKDVELRCDPISGHTALYWYRQSLGQGLEFLIYFQGNSAPDKSGLPSDRFSAERTGGSVSTLTIQRTQQEDSAVYLCASSQRQTQYFGPGTRLLVL.